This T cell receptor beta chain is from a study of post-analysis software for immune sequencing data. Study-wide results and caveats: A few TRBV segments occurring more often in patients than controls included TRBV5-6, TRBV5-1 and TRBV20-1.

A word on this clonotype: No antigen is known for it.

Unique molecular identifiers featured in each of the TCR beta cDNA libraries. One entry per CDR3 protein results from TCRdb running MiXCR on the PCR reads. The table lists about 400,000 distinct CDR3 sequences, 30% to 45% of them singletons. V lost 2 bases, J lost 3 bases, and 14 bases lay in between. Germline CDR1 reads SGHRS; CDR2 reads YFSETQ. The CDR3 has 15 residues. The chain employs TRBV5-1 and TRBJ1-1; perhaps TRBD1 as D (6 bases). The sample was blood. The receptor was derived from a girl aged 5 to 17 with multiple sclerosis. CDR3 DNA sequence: TGCGCCAGCAGCTTCCTACCCTCAGGGGACACTGAAGCTTTCTTT. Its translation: CASSFLPSGDTEAFF.